The clone carrying this T cell receptor (beta chain) showed up many times. Its matching antigen is unknown. The data were obtained in a study of metastatic and nonmetastatic thyroid tumors. Turning to the study itself: Samples came from malignant and benign thyroid patients, and repertoires were compared across blood and tumor or nodule tissue. Findings and limits, study-wide: Reported TCR beta diversity, measured in blood and tumor, was significantly higher for malignant thyroid tumors than for benign nodules.

Original analysis: A classifier of distant metastasis in papillary thyroid cancer was built from CDR3 differences (across clinicopathological groups). TCRdb recomputed clones from the PCR reads via MiXCR. What appears here as the V and J calls and clone size reflects TCRdb's work, not the paper's. The profile shows about 92,000 clones, 14% to 15% of them singletons. Patients had received no treatment of any kind before thyroid surgery. V lost 1 base, J lost 1 base, and 2 bases stayed unmatched. In germline, CDR1 is LGHNA, CDR2 YNFKEQ. The length of the CDR3 is 15 residues. This chain connects TRBV4-2 to TRBJ1-1; TRBD1 agrees at 8 bases. The specimen was blood. This TCR came from a female donor with papillary thyroid cancer or a benign thyroid nodule (not recorded which). Some clones in this sample may be carry-over from other donors' samples. The CDR3 spells CASSQVDRGNTEAFF. The DNA of the CDR3 is TGTGCCAGCAGCCAAGTCGACAGGGGGAACACTGAAGCTTTCTTT.